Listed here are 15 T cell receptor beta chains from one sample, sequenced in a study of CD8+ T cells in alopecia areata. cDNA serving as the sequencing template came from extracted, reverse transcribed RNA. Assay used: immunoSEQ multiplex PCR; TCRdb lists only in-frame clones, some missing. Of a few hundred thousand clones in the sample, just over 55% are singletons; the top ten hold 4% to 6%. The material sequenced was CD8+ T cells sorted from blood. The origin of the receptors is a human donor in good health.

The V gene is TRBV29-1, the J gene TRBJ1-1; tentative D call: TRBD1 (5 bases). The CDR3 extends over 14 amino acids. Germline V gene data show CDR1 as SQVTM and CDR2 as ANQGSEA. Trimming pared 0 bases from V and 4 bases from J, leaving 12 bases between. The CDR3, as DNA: TGCAGCGTTGAAGATCGGGCAGGGACCACTGAAGCTTTCTTT. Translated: CSVEDRAGTTEAFF.

CDR3 amino acids: CASSQDGGQPQHF. CDR3 DNA sequence: TGCGCCAGCAGCCAAGATGGGGGGCAGCCCCAGCATTTT. The chain carries TRBV4-1 and TRBJ1-5, with TRBD1 as a possible D gene (5 bases). With 0 bases removed from V and 7 bases from J, the gap between germline ends came to 7 bases. The CDR3 runs to 13 residues. Germline CDR1 reads MGHRA; CDR2 reads YSYEKL.

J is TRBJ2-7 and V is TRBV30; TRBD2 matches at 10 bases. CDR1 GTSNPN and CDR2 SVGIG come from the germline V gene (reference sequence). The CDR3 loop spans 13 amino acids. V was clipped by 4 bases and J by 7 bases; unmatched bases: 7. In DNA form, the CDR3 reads TGTGCCTGGACGAGCGGGGGGGCGCGGGAGCAGTACTTC. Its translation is CAWTSGGAREQYF. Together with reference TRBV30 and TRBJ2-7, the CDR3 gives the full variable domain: SQTIHQWPATLVQPVGSPLSLECTVEGTSNPNLYWYRQAAGRGLQLLFYSVGIGQISSEVPQNLSASRPQDRQFILSSKKLLLSDSGFYLCAWTSGGAREQYFGPGTRLTVT.

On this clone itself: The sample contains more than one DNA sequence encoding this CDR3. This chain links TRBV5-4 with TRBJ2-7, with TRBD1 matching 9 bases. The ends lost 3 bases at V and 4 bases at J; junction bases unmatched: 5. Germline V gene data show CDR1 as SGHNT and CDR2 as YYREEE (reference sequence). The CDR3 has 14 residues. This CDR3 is CASSSGQGAYEQYF. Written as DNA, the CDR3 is TGTGCCAGCAGCTCGGGACAGGGAGCTTACGAGCAGTACTTC.

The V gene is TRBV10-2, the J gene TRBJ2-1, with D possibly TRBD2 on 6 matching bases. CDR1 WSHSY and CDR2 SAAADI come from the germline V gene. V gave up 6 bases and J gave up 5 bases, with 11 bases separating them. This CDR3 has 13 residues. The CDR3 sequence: CASRGTPNNEQFF. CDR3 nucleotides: TGCGCCAGCAGAGGGACTCCAAACAATGAGCAGTTCTTC.

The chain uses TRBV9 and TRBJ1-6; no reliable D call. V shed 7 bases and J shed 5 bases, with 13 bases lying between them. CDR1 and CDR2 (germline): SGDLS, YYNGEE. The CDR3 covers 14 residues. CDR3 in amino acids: CASPEPVDNSPLHF. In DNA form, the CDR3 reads TGTGCCAGCCCAGAACCCGTGGATAATTCACCCCTCCACTTT.

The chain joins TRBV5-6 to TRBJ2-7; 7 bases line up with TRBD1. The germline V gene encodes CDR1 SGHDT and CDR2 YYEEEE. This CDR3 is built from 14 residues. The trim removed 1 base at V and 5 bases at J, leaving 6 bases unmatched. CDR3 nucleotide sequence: TGTGCCAGCAGCTTGAGGGACAGCTGGGACGAGCAGTACTTC. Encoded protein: CASSLRDSWDEQYF. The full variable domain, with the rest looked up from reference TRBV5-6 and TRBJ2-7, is DAGVTQSPTHLIKTRGQQVTLRCSPKSGHDTVSWYQQALGQGPQFIFQYYEEEERQRGNFPDRFSGHQFPNYSSELNVNALLLGDSALYLCASSLRDSWDEQYFGPGTRLTVT.

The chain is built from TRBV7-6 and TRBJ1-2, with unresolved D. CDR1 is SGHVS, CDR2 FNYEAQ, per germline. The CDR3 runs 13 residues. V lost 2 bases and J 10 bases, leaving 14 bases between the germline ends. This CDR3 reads CASSLTFGSYYTF. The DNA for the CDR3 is TGTGCCAGCAGCTTAACTTTCGGGTCGTACTACACCTTC.

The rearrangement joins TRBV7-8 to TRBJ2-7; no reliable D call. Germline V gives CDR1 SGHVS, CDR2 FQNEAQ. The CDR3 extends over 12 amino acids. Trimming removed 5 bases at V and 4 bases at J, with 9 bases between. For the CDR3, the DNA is TGTGCCAGCAGCACCCCGCGGTACGAGCAGTACTTC. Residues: CASSTPRYEQYF.

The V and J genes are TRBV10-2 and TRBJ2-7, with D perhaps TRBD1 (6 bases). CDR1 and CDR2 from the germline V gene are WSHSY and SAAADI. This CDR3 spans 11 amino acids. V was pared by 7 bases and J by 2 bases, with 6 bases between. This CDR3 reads CASTGAYEQYF. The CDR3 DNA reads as TGCGCCAGCACAGGGGCCTACGAGCAGTACTTC.

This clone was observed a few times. The CDR3 region has the DNA TGCGCCAGCAGCCAAGAAGACGGGGGGGGGCTGCAGACCCAGTACTTC. Translating gives CASSQEDGGGLQTQYF. The chain is built from TRBV4-1 and TRBJ2-5; 8 positions agree with TRBD2. The germline V gene encodes CDR1 MGHRA and CDR2 YSYEKL. V trimming: 0 bases; J trimming: 6 bases; junction bases outside the gene matches: 9. This CDR3 contains 16 residues.

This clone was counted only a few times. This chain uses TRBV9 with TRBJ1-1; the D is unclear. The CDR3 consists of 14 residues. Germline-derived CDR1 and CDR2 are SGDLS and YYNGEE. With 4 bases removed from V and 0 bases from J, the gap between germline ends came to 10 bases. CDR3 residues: CASSLGWVNTEAFF. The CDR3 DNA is TGTGCCAGCAGCCTAGGGTGGGTGAACACTGAAGCTTTCTTT.

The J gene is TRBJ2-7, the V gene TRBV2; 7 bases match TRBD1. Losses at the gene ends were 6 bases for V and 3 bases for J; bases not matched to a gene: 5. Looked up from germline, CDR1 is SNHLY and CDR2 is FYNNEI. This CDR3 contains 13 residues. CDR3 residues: CASRAGTDYEQYF. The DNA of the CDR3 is TGTGCCAGCAGGGCCGGGACAGACTACGAGCAGTACTTC.

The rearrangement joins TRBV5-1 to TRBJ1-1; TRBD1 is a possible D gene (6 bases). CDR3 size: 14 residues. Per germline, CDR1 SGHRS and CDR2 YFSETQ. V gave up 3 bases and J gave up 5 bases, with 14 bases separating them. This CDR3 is CASSSAGTRTEAFF. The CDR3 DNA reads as TGCGCCAGCAGCTCCGCCGGGACACGGACTGAAGCTTTCTTT.

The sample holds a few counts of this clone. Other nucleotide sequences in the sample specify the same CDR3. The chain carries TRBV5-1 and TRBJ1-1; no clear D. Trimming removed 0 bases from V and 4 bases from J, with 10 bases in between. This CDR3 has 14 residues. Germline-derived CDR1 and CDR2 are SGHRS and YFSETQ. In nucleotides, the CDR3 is TGCGCCAGCAGCTTGGCGGGAGCGGGCACTGAAGCTTTCTTT. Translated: CASSLAGAGTEAFF. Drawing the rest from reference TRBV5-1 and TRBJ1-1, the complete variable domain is KAGVTQTPRYLIKTRGQQVTLSCSPISGHRSVSWYQQTPGQGLQFLFEYFSETQRNKGNFPGRFSGRQFSNSRSEMNVSTLELGDSALYLCASSLAGAGTEAFFGQGTRLTVV.